The 27 T cell receptor beta chains below come from one sample, sequenced in a study of blood T cells in healthy people across ages. It was with a sample-barcoded 5' primer and a J-beta primer mix that a second PCR of about 6 to 12 cycles was run. TCRdb used MiXCR to reprocess the 5' RACE reads, holding one entry per CDR3 protein. The data contain about 1.5 million distinct CDR3 sequences, approximately 40% of them singletons. The sample was blood. The origin of the receptors is a woman aged 18-35 years in good health.

Points on this clonotype: At one end the junction does not follow the germline gene, possibly because of a read error. The J gene is TRBJ1-4, the V gene TRBV10-3; TRBD1 matches 7 bases. Germline values: CDR1 ENHRY, CDR2 SYGVKD. CDR3 length: 13 residues. The CDR3 sequence: CATTGQPNGKLFF. The CDR3 DNA reads as TGTGCCACCACGGGACAGCCTAATGGAAAACTGTTTTTT.

The chain links TRBV4-1 to TRBJ1-5, with 10 positions matching TRBD1. The CDR3 is 16 amino acids. Per the germline V gene, CDR1 is MGHRA and CDR2 is YSYEKL. J lost 6 bases, V lost 2 bases, and 7 bases had no gene match. Here the CDR3 reads CASSQTGTGVFQPQHF. The CDR3 nucleotides read TGCGCCAGCAGCCAAACCGGGACAGGGGTGTTTCAGCCCCAGCATTTT.

The J gene is TRBJ1-1, the V gene TRBV9, with TRBD1 matching over 7 bases. Germline CDR1 reads SGDLS; CDR2 reads YYNGEE. The CDR3 covers 16 residues. Trimming cost V 0 bases and J 4 bases; bases outside gene matches: 9. The CDR3 is CASSVEMHSGGTEAFF. The DNA of the CDR3 is TGTGCCAGCAGCGTAGAAATGCACTCAGGGGGCACTGAAGCTTTCTTT.

The chain employs TRBV13 and TRBJ2-2, with unresolved D. The CDR3 runs to 12 residues. Germline CDR1 reads PRHDT; CDR2 reads FYEKMQ (reference sequence). Trimming removed 7 bases at V and 8 bases at J, with 11 bases between. The CDR3: CASTDITGELFF. In DNA, the CDR3 is TGTGCCAGCACTGACATAACAGGGGAGCTGTTTTTT.

Comments on this clonotype: Germline is not matched at one junction end, which may reflect a read error. The chain recombines TRBV4-1 with TRBJ2-7; possible D gene TRBD2, 5 bases. The germline V gene has CDR1 MGHRA and CDR2 YSYEKL. CDR3 length: 14 residues. For the CDR3, the DNA is TGCGCCGGCAGCCTCGCCTCGGGGAACTACGAGCAGTACTTC. Translation gives CAGSLASGNYEQYF.

This clonotype was detected only a few times. This chain links TRBV27 with TRBJ2-1; a possible D gene is TRBD2 (6 bases). V lost 7 bases to trimming and J lost 4 bases, with 14 bases between them. Looked up from germline, CDR1 is MNHEY and CDR2 is SMNVEV (reference sequence). This CDR3 comprises 14 residues. This CDR3 is CASTPPGVYNEQFF. CDR3 nucleotide sequence: TGTGCCAGCACCCCTCCGGGAGTGTACAATGAGCAGTTCTTC.

This clonotype was seen just once. Since a much larger clone is just one base distant, this may be a read error. V and J are TRBV11-2 and TRBJ1-1; 7 nucleotides agree with TRBD1. Germline assignment: CDR1 SGHAT and CDR2 FQNNGV. The CDR3 is 13 residues long. The CDR3 nucleotides read TGTGTCAGCGGCTGGACAGGGAACACTGAAGCTTTCTTT. Translation gives CVSGWTGNTEAFF.

This clonotype was counted a few times. The gene calls are TRBV4-2 and TRBJ2-1; TRBD2 aligns across 10 bases. V lost 3 bases, J lost 13 bases, and 3 bases stayed unmatched. Germline lookup yields CDR1 LGHNA and CDR2 YNFKEQ. The CDR3 extends over 12 amino acids. Here the CDR3 DNA reads TGTGCCAGCAGCCATGGGACTAGCGACCAGTTCTTC. It translates to CASSHGTSDQFF.

In its sample, this clonotype was seen once. The chain is built from TRBV21-1 and TRBJ2-1; TRBD2, the table's D call, lacks a check against the DNA. TRBV21-1 is tagged as a pseudogene. This CDR3 has 17 residues. The CDR3 DNA sequence: TGTGCCAGCAGCAAAGTAGAAAAGCGGGGGTCCTCCTACGAGCAGTTCTTC. Translating it yields CASSKVEKRGSSYEQFF.

J is TRBJ2-7 and V is TRBV27, with D perhaps given as TRBD1 or TRBD2 (5 bases each). The CDR3 loop spans 16 amino acids. The ends were cut back, 5 bases at V and 3 bases at J, with 20 bases in the middle. Germline-derived CDR1 and CDR2 are MNHEY and SMNVEV (reference sequence). The CDR3 sequence: CASSQPGRKNLYEQYF. The DNA for the CDR3 is TGTGCCAGCAGTCAGCCGGGACGCAAGAACCTCTACGAGCAGTACTTC.

This chain joins TRBV21-1 and TRBJ1-1; the table's TRBD1 call for D was not verified on the DNA. TRBV21-1 is reported as a pseudogene. The CDR3 spans 15 residues. The CDR3, as DNA: TGTGCCAGCAGCAAAGATCCCTGGGGGGCCTGCGAAGCTTTCTTT. It encodes CASSKDPWGACEAFF.

V and J are TRBV5-4 and TRBJ2-3, with 8 bases that match TRBD1. Germline V gives CDR1 SGHNT, CDR2 YYREEE (reference sequence). Losses at the gene ends were 5 bases for V and 3 bases for J; bases not matched to a gene: 5. CDR3 size: 14 residues. The CDR3 is CASRDRVATDTQYF. The CDR3 DNA sequence: TGTGCCAGCAGGGACAGGGTCGCAACAGATACGCAGTATTTT.

The chain joins TRBV20-1 to TRBJ1-2; TRBD1 is a possible D gene (5 bases). The CDR3 loop spans 10 amino acids. Germline V gene sequence: CDR1 DFQATT, CDR2 SNEGSKA (reference sequence). In DNA form, the CDR3 reads TGCCGAGGGGCTGACTATGGCTACACCTTC. Translation gives CRGADYGYTF.

This clonotype has only a few counts. The J gene is TRBJ1-1, the V gene TRBV20-1, with TRBD1 as a possible D gene (6 bases). Germline CDR1 is DFQATT and CDR2 is SNEGSKA (reference sequence). V was pared by 0 bases and J by 2 bases, with 19 bases between. CDR3 length: 17 residues. CDR3 coding DNA: TGCAGTGCTAGAGATCAAGACAGGCGCACCTCTAACACTGAAGCTTTCTTT. It specifies CSARDQDRRTSNTEAFF.

The V gene is TRBV20-1, the J gene TRBJ1-6, with 10 bases fitting TRBD1. The germline V gene has CDR1 DFQATT and CDR2 SNEGSKA (reference sequence). This CDR3 is built from 13 residues. This CDR3 reads CASTGQGTSPLHF. The DNA for the CDR3 is TGCGCCTCGACGGGACAGGGGACTTCACCCCTCCACTTT.

This clonotype was picked up a small number of times. The rearrangement links TRBV12-3 or TRBV12-4 to TRBJ1-6; the match to TRBD1 covers 8 bases. With 5 bases clipped from V and 9 bases from J, the junction kept 6 bases outside the gene matches. The CDR3 is 14 amino acids. CDR3 in amino acids: CASSLDRVGSPLHF. CDR3 DNA sequence: TGTGCCAGCAGTCTGGACAGGGTTGGTTCACCCCTCCACTTT.

This sequence joins TRBV11-2 and TRBJ1-2, with D tentatively TRBD1 (6 bases). The CDR3 contains 16 residues. The V end was cut by 5 bases, the J end by 4 bases, with 20 bases between. Per the germline V gene, CDR1 is SGHAT and CDR2 is FQNNGV. The CDR3 region is CASSTQQGQAFYGYTF. The CDR3 DNA reads as TGTGCCAGCAGCACCCAACAGGGTCAGGCATTCTATGGCTACACCTTC.

This chain joins TRBV5-5 and TRBJ2-7, with 7 bases that match TRBD2. The germline V gene has CDR1 SGHKS and CDR2 YYEKEE (reference sequence). The CDR3 is 14 amino acids. The junction had 7 bases not matched to a gene; V was cut back by 4 bases and J by 3 bases. CDR3 sequence: CASSGGGSYYEQYF. CDR3 nucleotide sequence: TGTGCCAGCAGCGGCGGCGGGAGCTACTACGAGCAGTACTTC.

In its sample, this clonotype was seen a few times. The gene calls are TRBV7-8 and TRBJ2-3; TRBD2 agrees at 10 bases. This CDR3 is 19 amino acids long. The V gene's germline CDR1 is SGHVS and CDR2 FQNEAQ. The J segment lost 5 bases and the V segment lost 7 bases, leaving 21 bases of the junction unmatched. CDR3 residues: CASTPTRGTLAGDGDTQYF. The CDR3 region has the DNA TGTGCCAGCACCCCTACCCGGGGGACCCTAGCGGGGGATGGAGATACGCAGTATTTT.

The rearrangement joins TRBV24-1 to TRBJ2-1; TRBD1 agrees at 8 bases. Germline V gene sequence: CDR1 KGHDR, CDR2 SFDVKD. Trimming removed 3 bases from V and 4 bases from J; junction bases left unmatched: 10. The CDR3 has 17 amino acids. CDR3 region: CATSDQSRTGSYNEQFF. The CDR3 DNA is TGTGCCACCAGTGATCAGTCCAGGACAGGGAGTTACAATGAGCAGTTCTTC.

The chain has TRBV7-2 and TRBJ2-7; TRBD2 aligns across 9 bases. This CDR3 has 15 residues. Germline V gene data show CDR1 as SGHTA and CDR2 as FQGNSA. Trimming removed 2 bases from V and 7 bases from J; junction bases left unmatched: 9. The CDR3 sequence is CASSLTAGGNNEQYF. The CDR3 bases are TGTGCCAGCAGCTTAACAGCGGGGGGAAACAATGAGCAGTACTTC. Full variable domain (remainder filled in from reference TRBV7-2 and TRBJ2-7): GAGVSQSPSNKVTEKGKDVELRCDPISGHTALYWYRQSLGQGLEFLIYFQGNSAPDKSGLPSDRFSAERTGGSVSTLTIQRTQQEDSAVYLCASSLTAGGNNEQYFGPGTRLTVT.

This clonotype has more than one count but fewer than ten. This chain links TRBV7-6 with TRBJ2-3; a weak D match, TRBD2 (5 bases). Germline values: CDR1 SGHVS, CDR2 FNYEAQ. V was clipped by 1 base and J by 0 bases, with 11 bases between them. The CDR3 length is 16 residues. CDR3 residues: CASSLDEGGSTDTQYF. The CDR3 nucleotides are TGTGCCAGCAGCTTAGATGAGGGCGGGAGCACAGATACGCAGTATTTT.

This clonotype has a count of ten or more. This chain joins TRBV2 and TRBJ1-2, with a tentative D call TRBD1 (6 bases). Germline CDR1 is SNHLY and CDR2 is FYNNEI. Deletions cut 4 bases from V and 1 base from J, with 10 bases between. CDR3 size: 14 residues. CDR3 residues: CASSAGQLNYGYTF. The CDR3 region has the DNA TGTGCCAGCAGTGCCGGACAGCTTAACTATGGCTACACCTTC.

J is TRBJ2-7 and V is TRBV6-1; D may be TRBD1 (6 bases). V was cut by 8 bases and J by 0 bases, with 14 bases left in between. The CDR3 is made up of 14 amino acids. Germline loops: CDR1 MNHNS, CDR2 SASEGT. For the CDR3, the DNA is TGTGCCAGCCACAGACAGGCAGTCTCCTACGAGCAGTACTTC. This gives the protein CASHRQAVSYEQYF.

The CDR3 region is CRAYGEGGGYTF. CDR3 in DNA: TGCAGGGCTTATGGGGAGGGAGGCGGCTACACCTTC. The gene calls are TRBV20-1 and TRBJ1-2; D remains unclear. The length of the CDR3 is 12 residues. The V gene's germline CDR1 is DFQATT and CDR2 SNEGSKA (reference sequence).

The chain recombines TRBV27 with TRBJ1-2; the D gene is possibly TRBD1 (5 bases). The germline V and J ends were trimmed by 3 bases and 3 bases, with 8 bases remaining between them. This CDR3 is built from 13 residues. Per the germline V gene, CDR1 is MNHEY and CDR2 is SMNVEV (reference sequence). The CDR3 DNA reads as TGTGCCAGCAGTTTCAGGGCGGACTATGGCTACACCTTC. Translating it yields CASSFRADYGYTF.

The chain couples TRBV3-1 to TRBJ2-4; tentatively, D is TRBD1 (5 bases). The closer fit of TRBJ2-7 to the DNA end suggests the J call may be wrong. CDR1 and CDR2 from the germline V gene are LGHDT and YNNKEL (reference sequence). The CDR3 loop spans 14 amino acids. For the CDR3, the DNA is TGTGCCAGCAGCCCCGGATATACAGGCTACGAGCAGTACTTC. Protein sequence: CASSPGYTGYEQYF.